Listed below are T cell receptor beta chains from one sample, sequenced in a study of blood T cell repertoires in COVID-19. Profiled with immunoSEQ multiplex PCR; TCRdb holds only in-frame clones, not every one. The table shows 200,000 to 250,000 clones, with approximately 82% occurring only once. The sequenced sample was peripheral blood. The receptors were gathered from a man aged 25 to 40 who had recovered from COVID-19. Both conserved end residues are part of each CDR3. D genes are given only for firm matches. Clone size is shown for a subset of rows, as once, few, many or a class of expanded clone.

d_call	v_call	j_call	clone_size	cdr3_aa	cdr3_nt
TRBD1	TRBV20-1	TRBJ2-3	few	CSASTGQGDDTQYF	TGCAGTGCAAGTACGGGACAGGGTGACGATACGCAGTATTTT
-	TRBV12-3/TRBV12-4	TRBJ1-1	once	CASSLVGGTEAFF	TGTGCCAGCAGTTTAGTCGGGGGCACTGAAGCTTTCTTT
TRBD1	TRBV5-6	TRBJ2-1	-	CASSAGQGPYNEQFF	TGTGCCAGCAGCGCGGGACAGGGTCCCTACAATGAGCAGTTCTTC
TRBD2	TRBV6-2/TRBV6-3	TRBJ2-3	-	CASSASGATDTQYF	TGTGCCAGCAGTGCTAGCGGGGCCACAGATACGCAGTATTTT
TRBD2	TRBV6-6	TRBJ2-3	-	CASRDYTDTQYF	TGTGCCAGCCGGGACTACACAGATACGCAGTATTTT
-	TRBV29-1	TRBJ2-2	-	CSAAGQENTGELFF	TGCAGCGCAGCGGGACAGGAGAACACCGGGGAGCTGTTTTTT
-	TRBV6-5	TRBJ2-7	-	CASSSEGWGEQYF	TGTGCCAGCAGTTCGGAGGGCTGGGGCGAGCAGTACTTC
-	TRBV6-4	TRBJ2-2	-	CASSAQGGETGELFF	TGTGCCAGCAGTGCCCAAGGCGGGGAGACCGGGGAGCTGTTTTTT
TRBD1	TRBV27	TRBJ1-2	-	CASSLTGWDRQNYGYTF	TGTGCCAGCAGTTTAACGGGATGGGACAGACAGAACTATGGCTACACCTTC
TRBD2	TRBV6-6	TRBJ2-5	-	CASSRTSARQGTQYF	TGTGCCAGCAGTCGTACTAGCGCCCGGCAAGGGACCCAGTACTTC
TRBD1	TRBV5-6	TRBJ1-1	-	CASSREDRGDHTEAFF	TGTGCCAGCAGCCGTGAGGACAGGGGAGATCACACTGAAGCTTTCTTT
-	TRBV19	TRBJ1-5	-	CASSHGQIHSNQPQHF	TGTGCCAGTAGCCATGGACAGATCCATAGCAATCAGCCCCAGCATTTT
TRBD2	TRBV5-1	TRBJ2-7	-	CASSLGAGGPYEQYF	TGCGCCAGCAGCTTGGGTGCGGGGGGGCCTTACGAGCAGTACTTC
-	TRBV3-1/TRBV3-2	TRBJ1-1	-	CASSQVAGPRMNTEAFF	TGTGCCAGCAGCCAAGTCGCAGGGCCAAGAATGAACACTGAAGCTTTCTTT
-	TRBV9	TRBJ2-1	-	CASSPSDNEQFF	TGTGCCAGCAGCCCCAGCGACAATGAGCAGTTCTTC
TRBD2	TRBV6-5	TRBJ2-1	-	CASSPLAGPYNEQFF	TGTGCCAGCAGCCCACTAGCGGGGCCCTACAATGAGCAGTTCTTC
-	TRBV25-1	TRBJ1-4	-	CASRQENEKLFF	TGTGCCAGTCGCCAGGAAAATGAAAAACTGTTTTTT
TRBD1	TRBV3-1/TRBV3-2	TRBJ2-1	-	CASSSRQGWTYNEQFF	TGTGCCAGCAGCTCTCGACAGGGATGGACCTACAATGAGCAGTTCTTC
TRBD2	TRBV18	TRBJ2-3	-	CASSTTSGGADTQYF	TGTGCCAGCTCCACGACTAGCGGGGGAGCAGATACGCAGTATTTT
-	TRBV12-3/TRBV12-4	TRBJ2-1	-	CASSLRGSNEQFF	TGTGCCAGCAGTTTACGGGGTAGCAATGAGCAGTTCTTC
-	TRBV2	TRBJ1-2	-	CASSLSPNYGYTF	TGTGCCAGCAGCCTATCACCTAACTATGGCTACACCTTC
-	TRBV5-1	TRBJ2-2	-	CASSLGLIANTGELFF	TGCGCCAGCAGTTTAGGACTGATCGCGAACACCGGGGAGCTGTTTTTT
TRBD1	TRBV11-2	TRBJ2-5	-	CASSLIGGGETQYF	TGTGCCAGCAGCTTAATAGGGGGCGGAGAGACCCAGTACTTC
-	TRBV7-3	TRBJ2-3	-	CASSSQKTDTQYF	TGTGCCAGCAGCTCACAAAAGACAGATACGCAGTATTTT
-	TRBV6-5	TRBJ1-1	few	CASSYSSGQGTEAFF	TGTGCCAGCAGCTACTCGTCAGGGCAGGGGACTGAAGCTTTCTTT
TRBD2	TRBV7-2	TRBJ2-5	-	CASSLELAGGQETQYF	TGTGCCAGCAGCTTAGAACTAGCGGGGGGGCAGGAGACCCAGTACTTC
-	TRBV6-5	TRBJ1-1	few	CASSPNTDTRAFF	TGTGCCAGCAGTCCCAATACGGACACGAGAGCTTTCTTT
-	TRBV7-6	TRBJ2-5	-	CASSLEASKETQYF	TGTGCCAGCAGCTTAGAGGCTAGCAAAGAGACCCAGTACTTC
-	TRBV2	TRBJ1-6	-	CASSVGGDSPLHF	TGTGCCAGCAGTGTCGGGGGAGACTCACCCCTCCACTTT
TRBD2	TRBV4-2	TRBJ2-1	-	CASSQLVSGAYNEQFF	TGTGCCAGCAGCCAACTCGTTAGCGGGGCATACAATGAGCAGTTCTTC
-	TRBV19	TRBJ1-2	-	CASSIDAGGVLLGYGYTF	TGTGCCAGTAGTATAGACGCGGGAGGTGTGCTACTAGGCTATGGCTACACCTTC
-	TRBV11-2	TRBJ1-3	-	CASRRIGRERSGNTIYF	TGTGCCAGCAGAAGAATTGGGAGGGAGAGGTCTGGAAACACCATATATTTT
TRBD1	TRBV6-5	TRBJ1-1	-	CASSYFQGAVEAFF	TGTGCCAGCAGTTACTTTCAGGGGGCGGTTGAAGCTTTCTTT
TRBD1	TRBV5-1	TRBJ2-1	-	CASSLAGTEGEQFF	TGCGCCAGCAGCTTGGCCGGGACAGAAGGTGAGCAGTTCTTC
TRBD2	TRBV9	TRBJ2-1	-	CASSPSLAGGFVSYNEQFF	TGTGCCAGCAGCCCCAGCCTAGCGGGGGGGTTTGTCTCCTACAATGAGCAGTTCTTC
TRBD1	TRBV7-6	TRBJ2-2	-	CASSQTGQGSGGELFF	TGTGCCAGCAGCCAAACGGGACAGGGGTCGGGCGGGGAGCTGTTTTTT
-	TRBV6-5	TRBJ1-5	once	CASRRDIASNQPQHF	TGTGCCAGCAGGCGGGATATAGCTAGCAATCAGCCCCAGCATTTT
-	TRBV5-1	TRBJ1-1	-	CASSLGGLTEAFF	TGCGCCAGCAGCTTGGGGGGCCTGACTGAAGCTTTCTTT
TRBD1	TRBV10-3	TRBJ2-2	-	CAISARQGANTGELFF	TGTGCCATCAGTGCGAGACAGGGGGCGAACACCGGGGAGCTGTTTTTT
TRBD1	TRBV5-1	TRBJ2-2	-	CASSSDGTGGINTGELFF	TGCGCCAGCAGCTCGGACGGGACAGGGGGCATAAACACCGGGGAGCTGTTTTTT
-	TRBV7-9	TRBJ1-6	-	CASGDKQSPLHF	TGTGCCAGCGGTGATAAGCAATCACCCCTCCACTTT
-	TRBV6-5	TRBJ1-2	-	CASGPEAGEYGYTF	TGTGCCAGCGGGCCAGAGGCAGGGGAGTATGGCTACACCTTC